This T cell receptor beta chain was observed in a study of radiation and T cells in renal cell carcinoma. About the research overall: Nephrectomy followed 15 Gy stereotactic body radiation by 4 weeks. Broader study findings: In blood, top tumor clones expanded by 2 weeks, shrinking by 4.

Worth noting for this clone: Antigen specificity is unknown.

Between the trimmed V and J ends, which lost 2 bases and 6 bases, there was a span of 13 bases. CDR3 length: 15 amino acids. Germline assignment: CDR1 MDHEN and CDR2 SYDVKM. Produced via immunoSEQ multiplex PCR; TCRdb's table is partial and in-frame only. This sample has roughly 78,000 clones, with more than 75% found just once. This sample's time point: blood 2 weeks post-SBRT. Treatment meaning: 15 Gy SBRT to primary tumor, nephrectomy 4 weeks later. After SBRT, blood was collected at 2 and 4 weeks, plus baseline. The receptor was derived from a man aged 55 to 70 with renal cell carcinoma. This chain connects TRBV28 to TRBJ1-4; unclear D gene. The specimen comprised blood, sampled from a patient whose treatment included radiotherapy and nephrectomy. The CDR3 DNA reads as TGTGCCAGCAGTTTACGAGTCGGGGTTTATGAAAAACTGTTTTTT. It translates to CASSLRVGVYEKLFF.